One sample yielded the 9 T cell receptor beta chains listed below, sequenced in a study of human T cells and chemical hapten exposure. TCRdb reprocessed the RACE reads with MiXCR, giving one entry per CDR3 protein. The sample yields fewer than 85,000 distinct CDR3 sequences, about 9.4% seen once. Time point: patch test 2, 6 weeks after DPC sensitization. Treatment defined: therapeutic diphenylcyclopropenone sensitization with weekly scalp DPC. Sequenced material: whole blood, taken in connection with sensitization to the hapten diphenylcyclopropenone (DPC). The receptors derive from a woman aged 25 to 39 with alopecia areata. Some clones in this sample may be carry-over from other donors' samples.

This clonotype showed up many times. V gene TRBV10-3 combines with J gene TRBJ1-1; D is possibly TRBD1 (5 bases). The CDR3 loop spans 15 amino acids. Germline lookup yields CDR1 ENHRY and CDR2 SYGVKD. V was shortened by 2 bases and J by 1 base, with 11 bases between the two germline ends. CDR3 residues: CAISEPAGPNTEAFF. The CDR3 region has the DNA TGTGCCATCAGTGAGCCTGCGGGACCGAACACTGAAGCTTTCTTT.

This clonotype was seen ten or more times. The gene calls are TRBV7-9 and TRBJ2-3; TRBD2 agrees at 7 bases. The CDR3 is 14 residues long. Per germline, CDR1 SEHNR and CDR2 FQNEAQ (reference sequence). J was trimmed by 8 bases and V by 5 bases; bases with no gene match: 10. CDR3 nucleotides: TGTGCCAGCAGCCCCCCCCTAGCGGAGCCTACGCAGTATTTT. Encoded protein: CASSPPLAEPTQYF.

There are a few counts of this clonotype. The V and J genes are TRBV28 and TRBJ2-5; a weak D match, TRBD2 (5 bases). V lost 4 bases, J lost 4 bases, and 16 bases lay in between. The germline V gene has CDR1 MDHEN and CDR2 SYDVKM. The CDR3 runs 15 residues. In DNA form, the CDR3 reads TGTGCCAGCAGTTCCGGAGGTGTCGACCGAGAGACCCAGTACTTC. This translates into CASSSGGVDRETQYF.

This clonotype was counted at least ten times. V and J are TRBV7-2 and TRBJ1-1, with D tentatively TRBD1 (6 bases). Germline assignment: CDR1 SGHTA and CDR2 FQGNSA. CDR3 size: 14 residues. V was trimmed by 6 bases and J by 2 bases, leaving 13 bases between them. CDR3 residues: CASRTNRVNTEAFF. The CDR3 DNA sequence: TGTGCCAGCAGAACGAACAGGGTTAACACTGAAGCTTTCTTT.

Notes on this clonotype: Being one base from a much bigger clone, this may be a read error. The chain uses TRBV7-8 and TRBJ2-2; D may correspond to TRBD1 or TRBD2 (5 bases each). The germline CDR1 and CDR2 sequences are SGHVS and FQNEAQ. The CDR3 has 18 residues. The CDR3 reads CAGSLRSPSGLGPGELFF. CDR3 nucleotides: TGTGCCGGCAGCTTACGGTCCCCCTCGGGGCTGGGGCCCGGGGAGCTGTTTTTT. Together with reference TRBV7-8 and TRBJ2-2, the CDR3 gives the full variable domain: GAGVSQSPRYKVAKRGQDVALRCDPISGHVSLFWYQQALGQGPEFLTYFQNEAQLDKSGLPSDRFFAERPEGSVSTLKIQRTQQEDSAVYLCAGSLRSPSGLGPGELFFGEGSRLTVL.

In its sample, this clonotype was seen once. The rearrangement links TRBV29-1 to TRBJ2-7, with unresolved D. The CDR3 contains 12 residues. Germline V gives CDR1 SQVTM, CDR2 ANQGSEA. Trimming pared 6 bases from V and 0 bases from J, leaving 9 bases between. The CDR3 DNA reads TGCAGCGTCTCGGCAGCCTCCTACGAGCAGTACTTC. Protein sequence: CSVSAASYEQYF.

This clonotype appeared a few times. The CDR3 sequence is CASSKDGTGYNEQFF. The CDR3 DNA reads TGTGCCAGCAGCAAGGACGGCACGGGGTACAATGAGCAGTTCTTC. The chain recombines TRBV9 with TRBJ2-1, with D possibly matching TRBD2 (5 bases). This CDR3 has 15 amino acids. V shed 4 bases and J shed 4 bases, with 15 bases lying between them. Germline V gives CDR1 SGDLS, CDR2 YYNGEE.

This clonotype has ten or more counts. The chain links TRBV7-9 to TRBJ2-3, with TRBD2 matching 12 bases. V shed 8 bases, J shed 6 bases, and the junction held 6 bases outside the gene matches. There are 14 residues in the CDR3. Germline V gene lookup returns CDR1 SEHNR and CDR2 FQNEAQ (reference sequence). CDR3 DNA: TGTGCCAGCCGAAGGACTAGCGGGATGGATACGCAGTATTTT. This gives the protein CASRRTSGMDTQYF.

The chain joins TRBV29-1 to TRBJ2-5; TRBD2 might be the D (5 bases). From germline, CDR1 is SQVTM and CDR2 ANQGSEA. The CDR3 covers 10 residues. The V and J ends lost 7 bases and 11 bases respectively, with 14 bases between them. CDR3 coding DNA: TGCAGCGCCTTGGACTGGGCGCAGTACTTC. This encodes CSALDWAQYF.